These T cell receptor beta chains were read from a single sample in a study of T cell repertoires in cytomegalovirus infection. Via MiXCR, TCRdb re-called the reads, giving one row per CDR3 protein. The sample comprises hundreds of thousands of distinct CDR3 sequences, less than 20% of which are singletons, and 7.5% to 9% rests with the top ten. The specimen sequenced was PBMCs. The receptor source for this set is a human donor in good health (CMV status not recorded). Some clones in this sample may be carry-over from other donors' samples. The CDR3 runs from the conserved cysteine through the conserved F or W. Some rows have no size entry. The others give once, few or many, or a class for an expanded clone.

V gene	clone size	CDR3 protein
TRBV18	few	CASSPRGNQPQHF
TRBV4-1	many	CASSQDSNSYNSPLHF
TRBV6-6	many	CASIPPGNRDTIYF
TRBV7-6	many	CASSHGLNTQYF
TRBV28	few	CASSPRNRVPTEAFF
TRBV28	few	CASSSPGLAGDDEQYF
TRBV7-2	.	CASSLAGPSVSYEQYF
TRBV7-2	few	CASSLVTGNTIYF
TRBV7-9	many	CALPRGGMQYF
TRBV19	.	CASSMLAGATDTQYF
TRBV2	.	CASSERSSYNEQFF
TRBV7-2	many	CASSPITGGDTQYF
TRBV2	.	CASMWYTEAFF
TRBV11-2	few	CASTPIEGKVQFF
TRBV5-1	few	CASSLVWVSGANVLTF
TRBV4-3	few	CASSQDEGQRLHF
TRBV6-5	many	CASSQDHSDTQYF
TRBV4-1	.	CASSQGWRTSGGRRYEQFF
TRBV7-2	.	CASSAGTSGADEQYF
TRBV10-3	.	CAISDNLNYGYTF
TRBV7-4	.	CASSVAGVANTIYF
TRBV7-2	many	CASSLAAANTIYF
TRBV10-3	.	CAISESLAGGISTDTQYF
TRBV7-9	many	CASSFPPKPVFITDTQYF
TRBV14	.	CASSQGFGDNEQFF
TRBV20-1	few	CSAYSGTENIQYF